This T cell receptor beta chain stems from a study of cytomegalovirus exposure and HLA in healthy donors. Across the study: Inside one of the first data releases sat around 80 million unique TCRs taken from HLA-typed donors. Findings of the study overall: Fewer N-insertions than the approximately 610-donor mean were reportedly shown by an Asian-associated ancestry cluster in a later analysis. The study listed roughly 160 cytomegalovirus-associated TCR beta chains. CMV serostatus was the sole immune exposure data available.

The PCR contained 60 Vbeta and 13 Jbeta primers. TCRdb keeps only in-frame clones here, not all; method: immunoSEQ multiplex PCR. The table records some 130,000 clones, 77% of them present only once. On this clone itself: The antigen remains undetermined.

Trimming shortened V by 4 bases and J by 4 bases, and 10 bases separated the two germline ends. The CDR3 sequence is 13 residues long. The germline V gene encodes CDR1 MNHNS and CDR2 SASEGT. The chain couples TRBV6-1 to TRBJ1-2; D may be TRBD1 (5 bases). The sample consisted of PBMCs. The receptor was derived from a male donor in good health and CMV-seropositive. The CDR3: CASSVSRGYGYTF. The CDR3 coding sequence is TGTGCCAGCAGTGTTAGTAGGGGCTATGGCTACACCTTC.